This passage covers 26 T cell receptor beta chains from one sample sequenced in a study of CD8 T cells in ankylosing spondylitis. General study findings and limits: What appeared characteristic of ankylosing spondylitis blood was a TCR beta motif of under 10 highly homologous variants.

These receptors' antigens are unknown. TCRdb re-called the 5' RACE reads with MiXCR, one entry per CDR3 protein. The table lists under 450,000 distinct CDR3 sequences, about 15% of them singletons. The sample comprised blood, either unsorted or a sorted T cell fraction (not recorded which). Receptor source: a male donor with ankylosing spondylitis.

This clonotype was seen many times. The V gene is TRBV10-2, the J gene TRBJ1-6, with 11 bases that match TRBD1. This CDR3 comprises 16 residues. Germline CDR1 is WSHSY and CDR2 is SAAADI. After removal of 5 bases from V and 3 bases from J, the junction contained 3 bases not matched to a gene. The CDR3 protein is CASSSGTGGYNSPLHF. The CDR3 DNA follows: TGCGCCAGCAGTTCCGGGACAGGGGGCTATAATTCACCCCTCCACTTT.

J is TRBJ2-2 and V is TRBV5-1, with D perhaps given as TRBD1 or TRBD2 (5 bases each). This CDR3 is 18 amino acids long. The V end lost 2 bases, the J end lost 4 bases, and 21 bases lay between the germline ends. Germline V lookup: CDR1 SGHRS, CDR2 YFSETQ. The CDR3 loop is CASSFRASQGRGTGELFF. CDR3 DNA: TGCGCCAGCAGCTTCAGGGCAAGTCAGGGACGCGGCACCGGGGAGCTGTTTTTT.

This chain uses TRBV20-1 with TRBJ2-6, with unresolved D. This CDR3 has 13 residues. Germline V gives CDR1 DFQATT, CDR2 SNEGSKA (reference sequence). The V gene lost 4 bases and the J gene lost 0 bases, with 4 bases spanning the gap. CDR3 sequence: CSAMNSGANVLTF. The CDR3, as DNA: TGCAGTGCTATGAACTCTGGGGCCAACGTCCTGACTTTC.

This clonotype has only a few counts. The gene calls are TRBV11-2 and TRBJ1-5; D is perhaps TRBD1 (5 bases). Germline CDR1 is SGHAT and CDR2 is FQNNGV. The germline V and J ends were trimmed by 5 bases and 2 bases, with 13 bases remaining between them. CDR3 length equals 15 residues. The CDR3 bases are TGTGCCAGCAGCCCAACGGGACGGGGCAATCAGCCCCAGCATTTT. This translates into CASSPTGRGNQPQHF.

At least ten counts were recorded for this clonotype. This chain links TRBV12-3 or TRBV12-4 with TRBJ2-3, with D unresolved. The CDR3 consists of 11 residues. Trimming stripped 6 bases from V and 6 bases from J, with 7 bases between. The CDR3 DNA reads TGTGCCAGCAGCCCCCAGGATACGCAGTATTTT. Protein sequence: CASSPQDTQYF.

This clonotype was seen repeatedly, ten times or more. The chain uses TRBV4-2 and TRBJ2-7; 8 nucleotides agree with TRBD1. There are 13 residues in the CDR3. V was pared by 8 bases and J by 5 bases, with 8 bases of the junction left unmatched. Looked up from germline, CDR1 is LGHNA and CDR2 is YNFKEQ. CDR3 loop: CASALDRDDEQYF. The CDR3 region has the DNA TGTGCCAGCGCCCTGGACAGGGACGACGAGCAGTACTTC.

The chain uses TRBV7-9 and TRBJ2-3; D is ambiguous. CDR1 and CDR2 from the germline V gene are SEHNR and FQNEAQ (reference sequence). The ends were cut back, 3 bases at V and 0 bases at J, with 16 bases in the middle. The CDR3 extends over 17 amino acids. Written as DNA, the CDR3 is TGTGCCAGCAGCTTCTCCGTCCCCGGATTAAGCACAGATACGCAGTATTTT. This encodes CASSFSVPGLSTDTQYF.

This sequence joins TRBV6-4 and TRBJ2-1; unclear D gene. The CDR3 runs to 13 residues. From germline, CDR1 is MRHNA and CDR2 SNTAGT. Trimming removed 2 bases at V and 5 bases at J, with 7 bases between. This CDR3 is CASSDEVHNEQFF. In DNA form, the CDR3 reads TGTGCCAGCAGTGACGAGGTACACAATGAGCAGTTCTTC.

The chain combines TRBV11-3 with TRBJ1-1; TRBD1 matches 7 bases. The V gene's germline CDR1 is SGHNT and CDR2 YENEEA. J was trimmed by 1 base and V by 5 bases; bases with no gene match: 7. This CDR3 region has 15 residues. In DNA, the CDR3 is TGTGCCAGCAGCCTACAGGGGTATGCGAACACTGAAGCTTTCTTT. Residues: CASSLQGYANTEAFF.

This clonotype occurred a few times. DNA of the CDR3: TGTGCCAGCTCACTACAGGGGCGCCACACCGGGGAGCTGTTTTTT. It codes for CASSLQGRHTGELFF. The rearrangement uses TRBV18 and TRBJ2-2, with 7 bases matching TRBD1. Trimming cost V 4 bases and J 3 bases; bases outside gene matches: 5. Germline V CDR1 and CDR2: KGHSH, LQKENI. This CDR3 is 15 amino acids long.

DNA of the CDR3: TGTGCCAGCAGTTACGTAGGCGAGCAGTACTTC. Its protein product is CASSYVGEQYF. The V and J genes are TRBV6-2 or TRBV6-3 and TRBJ2-7; unclear D gene. V was trimmed by 2 bases and J by 6 bases, leaving 5 bases between them. There are 11 residues in the CDR3. Germline CDR1 is MNHEY and CDR2 is SVGEGT.

There are a few counts of this clonotype. V usage is TRBV4-3 and J usage is TRBJ2-1; 8 bases map to TRBD2. V shed 2 bases and J 9 bases; nucleotides not matched to a gene: 9. The CDR3 length is 15 residues. The V gene's germline CDR1 is LGHNA and CDR2 YSLEER. CDR3 in DNA: TGCGCCAGCAGCCAACGTCCGGGAGGGCCCGGTGAGCAGTTCTTC. Translated: CASSQRPGGPGEQFF.

A few counts support this clonotype. The V call is TRBV4-2, the J call TRBJ1-4; D is perhaps TRBD1 (5 bases). This CDR3 contains 16 residues. Germline V gives CDR1 LGHNA, CDR2 YNFKEQ. V was clipped by 3 bases and J by 4 bases, with 15 bases between them. The CDR3: CASSHVPGGNNEKLFF. The CDR3, as DNA: TGTGCCAGCAGCCATGTCCCGGGGGGTAATAATGAAAAACTGTTTTTT.

This clonotype was counted only a few times. The chain carries TRBV18 and TRBJ2-7; D gene ambiguous. V shed 11 bases and J shed 5 bases, with 25 bases lying between them. The CDR3 runs 15 residues. CDR1 and CDR2 from the germline V gene are KGHSH and LQKENI. Here the CDR3 reads CASSLTQQFLDEQYF. The DNA of the CDR3 is TGTGCCTCCTCCCTTACCCAACAGTTTTTGGACGAGCAGTACTTC.

This clonotype showed up many times. This rearrangement joins TRBV6-1 to TRBJ1-5; no clear D gene. CDR1 and CDR2 from the germline V gene are MNHNS and SASEGT. This CDR3 spans 14 amino acids. The V end was cut by 5 bases, the J end by 5 bases, with 13 bases between. This CDR3 reads CASSRAAGYQPQHF. The CDR3 DNA is TGTGCCAGCAGTAGGGCAGCCGGATATCAGCCCCAGCATTTT.

This clonotype was counted only a few times. This CDR3 reads CASSLKRGKAYEQYF. The CDR3 region has the DNA TGTGCCAGCAGTTTAAAGCGTGGAAAGGCGTACGAGCAGTACTTC. The chain uses TRBV28 and TRBJ2-7; no firm D call. The V gene lost 2 bases and the J gene lost 4 bases, with 15 bases spanning the gap. The CDR3 length is 15 residues. CDR1 and CDR2 (germline): MDHEN, SYDVKM. Full variable domain (rest looked up from reference TRBV28 and TRBJ2-7): DVKVTQSSRYLVKRTGEKVFLECVQDMDHENMFWYRQDPGLGLRLIYFSYDVKMKEKGDIPEGYSVSREKKERFSLILESASTNQTSMYLCASSLKRGKAYEQYFGPGTRLTVT.

The chain is built from TRBV6-1 and TRBJ1-6; 8 bases fit TRBD1. V lost 6 bases and J lost 5; bases outside the gene matches: 9. Germline CDR1 reads MNHNS; CDR2 reads SASEGT. This CDR3 is 16 amino acids long. CDR3 coding DNA: TGTGCCAGCAGGCGCCCCCCGACAGGGGATAATTCACCCCTCCACTTT. Amino acids: CASRRPPTGDNSPLHF.

This clonotype has a handful of counts. The CDR3 DNA follows: TGTGCCAGCAGCTGGCAGGGGGACACTGAAGCTTTCTTT. This sequence encodes CASSWQGDTEAFF. The V gene is TRBV7-3, the J gene TRBJ1-1; TRBD1 agrees at 7 bases. The J segment lost 3 bases and the V segment lost 4 bases, leaving 2 bases of the junction unmatched. Germline V lookup: CDR1 SGHTA, CDR2 FQGTGA. The CDR3 covers 13 residues.

The DNA for the CDR3 is TGCGCCAGCAGCCCGACAGGGAACCTCTATGGCTACACCTTC. Translation: CASSPTGNLYGYTF. The chain has TRBV4-1 and TRBJ1-2; TRBD1 matches at 7 bases. This CDR3 contains 14 residues. Per the germline V gene, CDR1 is MGHRA and CDR2 is YSYEKL. V gave up 4 bases and J gave up 4 bases; unmatched junction bases: 6.

This clonotype was counted at least ten times. The chain is built from TRBV20-1 and TRBJ2-1, with TRBD1 matching over 8 bases. The CDR3 covers 15 residues. The ends lost 3 bases at V and 4 bases at J; junction bases unmatched: 8. From germline, CDR1 is DFQATT and CDR2 SNEGSKA (reference sequence). The CDR3 sequence is CSARIGQGLYNEQFF. Here the CDR3 DNA reads TGCAGTGCTAGGATAGGACAGGGCTTATACAATGAGCAGTTCTTC.

The chain combines TRBV29-1 with TRBJ1-4, with D perhaps TRBD1 (6 bases). Germline CDR1 is SQVTM and CDR2 is ANQGSEA. This CDR3 region has 11 residues. V lost 7 bases and J lost 6, with 9 bases in between. The CDR3 reads CSAGQYEKLFF. CDR3 coding DNA: TGCAGCGCCGGACAGTATGAAAAACTGTTTTTT. The full variable domain, in which reference TRBV29-1 and TRBJ1-4 provide the parts outside the CDR3, is SAVISQKPSRDICQRGTSLTIQCQVDSQVTMMFWYRQQPGQSLTLIATANQGSEATYESGFVIDKFPISRPNLTFSTLTVSNMSPEDSSIYLCSAGQYEKLFFGSGTQLSVL.

Only a few counts were recorded for this clonotype. A read error may produce the germline difference seen at one junction end. The chain combines TRBV7-7 with TRBJ2-5, with D perhaps TRBD2 (5 bases). The CDR3 spans 15 residues. CDR1 SSHAT and CDR2 FNYEAQ come from the germline V gene (reference sequence). As DNA, the CDR3 is TGTGCTAGCAGCCACCGGGTGGGGTTAGCGGAGACCCAGTACTTC. Its translation is CASSHRVGLAETQYF.

This clonotype has just a few counts. The gene calls are TRBV6-1 and TRBJ1-2, with 8 bases that match TRBD1. V dropped 7 bases and J dropped 4; count of bases not matched to a gene: 8. Germline CDR1 and CDR2: MNHNS and SASEGT. There are 14 residues in the CDR3. CDR3 sequence: CASIPDRDGYGYTF. CDR3 bases: TGTGCCAGCATCCCGGACAGGGACGGCTATGGCTACACCTTC.

The V gene is TRBV20-1, the J gene TRBJ2-5; no clear D. The V and J ends lost 2 bases and 3 bases respectively, with 13 bases between them. The CDR3 has 14 residues. The V gene's germline CDR1 is DFQATT and CDR2 SNEGSKA (reference sequence). As DNA, the CDR3 is TGCAGTGCTAGACGAAGGACCAGCGAAGAGACCCAGTACTTC. Translating it yields CSARRRTSEETQYF.

This clonotype was counted ten times or more. The J gene is TRBJ2-3, the V gene TRBV5-1, with D perhaps matching TRBD2 (5 bases). CDR3 size: 14 residues. Per germline, CDR1 SGHRS and CDR2 YFSETQ. The germline V and J ends were trimmed by 0 bases and 1 base, with 6 bases remaining between them. DNA for the CDR3: TGCGCCAGCAGCTTGGAGGGAGGCACAGATACGCAGTATTTT. Its protein product is CASSLEGGTDTQYF.

Regarding this clonotype: One end of the junction fails to match germline, which may point to a read error. DNA for the CDR3: TGTGCCAGCAGCCAAGTTGCCGCTCTAGTGAACACTGAAGTTTTCTTT. Translation gives CASSQVAALVNTEVFF. The chain couples TRBV4-2 to TRBJ1-1; D remains unclear. This CDR3 spans 16 amino acids. Per germline, CDR1 LGHNA and CDR2 YNFKEQ.